The clone carrying this T cell receptor beta chain has just one count. This record belongs to a study of blood T cells in healthy people across ages. Background on the study: The capture of about one barcoded beta molecule per two T cells was achieved by template switching.

The V gene lost 3 bases and the J gene lost 2 bases, with 7 bases spanning the gap. The CDR3 spans 13 residues. Germline V CDR1 and CDR2: KGHSH, LQKENI. Total RNA, at least 5.5 micrograms per sample, came from PBMCs. With a J-beta primer mix and a sample-barcoded 5' primer, a second PCR ran about 7 to 12 cycles. TCRdb redid the calling of the 5' RACE reads with MiXCR, one entry per CDR3 protein. Seen here are around 520,000 distinct CDR3 sequences, roughly a quarter observed once, and the top ten hold 3% to 4%. These data were likewise used in another study, on T cells of mothers and their children. From that study: The authors detected no persistent microchimeric T cell clones.

The sequencing sample was made of blood. The V call is TRBV18, the J call TRBJ1-1; no reliable D call. This sequence was found in a boy between 2 and 15 years old in good health. The CDR3 spells CASSPIINTEAFF. CDR3 sequence (DNA): TGTGCCAGCTCACCTATTATCAACACTGAAGCTTTCTTT.